The 14 T cell receptor beta chains below were found in one sample sequenced in a study of blood T cell repertoires in COVID-19. Clones were read by immunoSEQ multiplex PCR, and TCRdb kept only the in-frame ones, dropping some. The data hold over 200,000 clones, with roughly 87% observed a single time. Sequences were obtained from PBMCs or T cells enriched from blood (not recorded which). The receptors shown here come from a man aged 25-45 years who had recovered from COVID-19.

The CDR3: CASSRGGQQNYGYTF. CDR3 DNA: TGTGCCAGCAGCCGGGGGGGACAGCAAAACTATGGCTACACCTTC. This rearrangement joins TRBV7-9 to TRBJ1-2, with 7 bases identical to TRBD1. Trimming cost V 5 bases and J 2 bases; bases outside gene matches: 8. The CDR3 extends over 15 amino acids. The germline gives CDR1 SEHNR, CDR2 FQNEAQ (reference sequence). Combining the CDR3 with reference TRBV7-9 and TRBJ1-2 gives the whole variable domain DTGVSQNPRHKITKRGQNVTFRCDPISEHNRLYWYRQTLGQGPEFLTYFQNEAQLEKSRLLSDRFSAERPKGSFSTLEIQRTEQGDSAMYLCASSRGGQQNYGYTFGSGTRLTVV.

The gene calls are TRBV19 and TRBJ1-2; the D is unclear. Germline assignment: CDR1 LNHDA and CDR2 SQIVND (reference sequence). Deletions cut 7 bases from V and 4 bases from J, with 16 bases between. The CDR3 is 14 residues long. The CDR3 coding sequence is TGTGCCAGTAAAACCCCGGGGTTTCTCTATGGCTACACCTTC. Translated: CASKTPGFLYGYTF.

The table lists this clone with a count of one. CDR3 loop: CASSYSFSGQSKLFF. In nucleotides, the CDR3 is TGTGCCAGCAGTTACTCTTTTTCGGGACAATCAAAACTGTTTTTT. The chain links TRBV6-5 to TRBJ1-4; TRBD1 is a possible D gene (6 bases). The CDR3 spans 15 residues. Germline CDR1 is MNHEY and CDR2 is SVGAGI. The V end lost 0 bases, the J end lost 10 bases, and 15 bases lay between the germline ends.

V is TRBV6-5 and J is TRBJ1-1; D possibly corresponds to TRBD1 (5 bases). Per germline, CDR1 MNHEY and CDR2 SVGAGI. The germline V and J ends were trimmed by 6 bases and 7 bases, with 18 bases remaining between them. CDR3 size: 14 residues. The CDR3 region is CASRPDTWYGEAFF. In DNA form, the CDR3 reads TGTGCCAGCAGGCCGGACACGTGGTACGGTGAAGCTTTCTTT.

The chain combines TRBV27 with TRBJ1-1, with a tentative D call TRBD1 (6 bases). This CDR3 spans 16 amino acids. V was pared by 5 bases and J by 0 bases, with 16 bases between. CDR1 is MNHEY and CDR2 is SMNVEV in the germline V gene (reference sequence). DNA of the CDR3: TGTGCCAGCAGTCCTACAGGGTCCCGCATGAACACTGAAGCTTTCTTT. It yields the protein CASSPTGSRMNTEAFF.

Comments on this clone: Mismatch with germline at one junction end may stem from a read error. This chain joins TRBV7-7 and TRBJ1-1; D call uncertain. The CDR3 length is 17 residues. Looked up from germline, CDR1 is SSHAT and CDR2 is FNYEAQ (reference sequence). The CDR3 sequence is CASSLKEVRPGNTEAFF. The CDR3 DNA is TGTGCTAGCAGCTTAAAGGAAGTGCGCCCAGGGAACACTGAAGCTTTCTTT.

The chain joins TRBV3-1 (or the pseudogene TRBV3-2) to TRBJ1-2; 9 bases are shared with TRBD1. V lost 0 bases and J lost 6; bases outside the gene matches: 5. Germline V lookup: CDR1 LGHDT, CDR2 YNNKEL (reference sequence). The CDR3 covers 15 residues. The CDR3 region is CASSQDHRGRNGYTF. Here the CDR3 DNA reads TGTGCCAGCAGCCAAGATCACAGGGGGCGGAATGGCTACACCTTC.

The rearrangement joins TRBV6-5 to TRBJ2-1; 11 bases match TRBD2. V lost 0 bases, J lost 9 bases, and 7 bases stayed unmatched. The length of the CDR3 is 16 residues. Germline V gives CDR1 MNHEY, CDR2 SVGAGI. The CDR3 bases are TGTGCCAGCAGTTACTCTTCTAGCGGGGGGACTGGTGAGCAGTTCTTC. Protein product: CASSYSSSGGTGEQFF.

The gene calls are TRBV28 and TRBJ1-2; no clear D gene. V lost 7 bases and J 5 bases, leaving 14 bases between the germline ends. This CDR3 is 13 amino acids long. Germline assignment: CDR1 MDHEN and CDR2 SYDVKM. This chain's CDR3 is CASTQVIRYGYTF. DNA for the CDR3: TGTGCCAGCACCCAGGTGATACGGTATGGCTACACCTTC.

The V and J genes are TRBV3-1 (or the pseudogene TRBV3-2) and TRBJ2-7, with D possibly TRBD2 on 5 matching bases. V was cut by 1 base and J by 1 base, with 11 bases left in between. Germline-derived CDR1 and CDR2 are LGHDT and YNNKEL (reference sequence). The CDR3 runs to 15 residues. CDR3 in amino acids: CASSQALLGSYEQYF. The CDR3 DNA is TGTGCCAGCAGCCAAGCCTTACTAGGTTCCTACGAGCAGTACTTC.

The V gene is TRBV5-1, the J gene TRBJ2-1, with 8 bases matching TRBD2. This CDR3 is 14 amino acids long. Trimming took 5 bases from V and 6 from J; bases not matched to a gene: 7. From germline, CDR1 is SGHRS and CDR2 YFSETQ. The CDR3 region has the DNA TGCGCCAGCAGGAGAGCGGGAGACCTCAATGAGCAGTTCTTC. This codes for CASRRAGDLNEQFF.

Only one count was recorded for this clone. This chain links TRBV7-7 with TRBJ2-7; possibly TRBD1 for D (6 bases). The V and J ends lost 5 bases and 1 base respectively, with 15 bases between them. This CDR3 has 15 residues. Germline CDR1 and CDR2: SSHAT and FNYEAQ (reference sequence). The CDR3: CASSPTGSGSYEQYF. CDR3 nucleotides: TGTGCCAGCAGCCCCACAGGGTCAGGATCCTACGAGCAGTACTTC.

This clone was detected only once. The chain links TRBV18 to TRBJ2-3; D is unclear. Germline CDR1 and CDR2: KGHSH and LQKENI. The CDR3 length is 13 residues. Between the trimmed V and J ends, which lost 3 bases and 9 bases, there was a span of 13 bases. The CDR3 protein is CASSPEIERTQYF. Here the CDR3 DNA reads TGTGCCAGCTCACCGGAGATCGAGAGAACGCAGTATTTT.

The chain carries TRBV19 and TRBJ1-2; the match to TRBD1 covers 9 bases. The CDR3 has 16 amino acids. Per the germline V gene, CDR1 is LNHDA and CDR2 is SQIVND (reference sequence). The ends lost 5 bases at V and 6 bases at J; junction bases unmatched: 13. The DNA of the CDR3 is TGTGCCAGTAGTTCCTTTGGGGGGACAGGGAGCGATGGCTACACCTTC. Its protein product is CASSSFGGTGSDGYTF.